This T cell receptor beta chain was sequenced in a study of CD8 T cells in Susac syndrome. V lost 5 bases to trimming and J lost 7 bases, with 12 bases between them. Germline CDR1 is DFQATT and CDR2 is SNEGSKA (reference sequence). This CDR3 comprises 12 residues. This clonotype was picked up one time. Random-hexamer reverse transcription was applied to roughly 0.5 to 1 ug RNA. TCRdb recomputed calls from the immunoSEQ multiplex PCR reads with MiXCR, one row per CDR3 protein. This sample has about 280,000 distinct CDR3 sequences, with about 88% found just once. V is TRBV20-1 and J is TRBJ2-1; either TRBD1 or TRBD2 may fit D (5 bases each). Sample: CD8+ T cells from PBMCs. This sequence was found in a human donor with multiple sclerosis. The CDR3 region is CSAGPEGNEQFF. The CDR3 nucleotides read TGCAGTGCTGGCCCCGAGGGGAATGAGCAGTTCTTC.